This TCR beta chain originates from a study of blood T cell repertoires in COVID-19. Study at large: Samples taken during acute and convalescent COVID-19 were collected in the United States, Italy and Spain. T cells, B-cell-depleted T cells, or PBMCs supplied cDNA or gDNA.

J was trimmed by 1 base and V by 6 bases; bases with no gene match: 15. This CDR3 contains 20 residues. The germline CDR1 and CDR2 sequences are SNHLY and FYNNEI. Before being deemed recovered, Cohort 3 donors had two negative PCRs, clearance, or symptom resolution. Clones were sequenced by immunoSEQ multiplex PCR, and TCRdb holds only the in-frame ones, with some missing. The sample has 150,000 to 200,000 clones, roughly 82% seen once; the top ten hold approximately 9.9%. Sequenced sample: PBMCs or T cells enriched from blood (not recorded which). The genes are TRBV2 and TRBJ2-6; 10 bases are a match to TRBD1. This TCR was recovered from a man aged 45-65 years who had recovered from COVID-19. The CDR3 coding sequence is TGTGCCAGCAGCCTTTACCCCCATGGGACAGGGGTTTCTGGGGCCAACGTCCTGACTTTC. Translation gives CASSLYPHGTGVSGANVLTF.